This T cell receptor (beta chain) was captured in a study of blood T cell repertoires in COVID-19. For the study at large: Sites in the United States, Italy and Spain provided acute and convalescent COVID-19 samples. T cells, B-cell-depleted T cells, or PBMCs provided the cDNA or gDNA that served as material.

Germline V lookup: CDR1 SGHVS, CDR2 FNYEAQ. V lost 5 bases to trimming and J lost 1 base, with 14 bases between them. The CDR3 loop spans 16 amino acids. In the authors' methods: Quantification of nucleated cells was approximated via reference gene primer amplification. Profiling relied on immunoSEQ multiplex PCR, and the TCRdb table lists in-frame clones only, not all of them. For V, J and clone size, that table is used; D and trimming come from the DNA. The sample includes about 280,000 clones, roughly 87% seen only once; the top ten take 9% to 9.5%. The receptor's source is a man younger than 35 with active or convalescent COVID-19. Specimen: peripheral blood. The V gene is TRBV7-6, the J gene TRBJ2-2; no firm D call. For the CDR3, the DNA is TGTGCCAGCAGCCCGAGACTCGCGGAGAACACCGGGGAGCTGTTTTTT. Protein sequence: CASSPRLAENTGELFF.